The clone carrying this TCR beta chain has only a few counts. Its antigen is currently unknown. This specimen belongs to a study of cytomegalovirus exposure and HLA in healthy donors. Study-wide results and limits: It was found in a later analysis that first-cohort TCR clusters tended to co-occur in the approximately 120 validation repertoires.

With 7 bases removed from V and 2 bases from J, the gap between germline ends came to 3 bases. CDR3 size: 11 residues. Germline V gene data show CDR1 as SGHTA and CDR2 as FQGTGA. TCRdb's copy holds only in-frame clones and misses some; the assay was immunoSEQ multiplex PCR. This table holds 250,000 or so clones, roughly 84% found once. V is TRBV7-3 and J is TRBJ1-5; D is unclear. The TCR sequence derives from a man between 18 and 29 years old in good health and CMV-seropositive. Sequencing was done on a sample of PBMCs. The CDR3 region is CASICNQPQHF. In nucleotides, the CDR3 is TGTGCCAGCATCTGCAATCAGCCCCAGCATTTT. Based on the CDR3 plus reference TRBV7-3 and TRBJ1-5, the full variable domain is GAGVSQTPSNKVTEKGKYVELRCDPISGHTALYWYRQSLGQGPEFLIYFQGTGAADDSGLPNDRFFAVRPEGSVSTLKIQRTERGDSAVYLCASICNQPQHFGDGTRLSIL.